Described below is a single TCR beta chain sequence and its context. The germline CDR1 and CDR2 sequences are MRHNA and SNTAGT. This CDR3 has 13 amino acids. Trimming pared 4 bases from V and 5 bases from J, leaving 11 bases between. This sample is part of a study of blood T cell repertoires in COVID-19. This table comes from immunoSEQ multiplex PCR, and its TCRdb copy is limited to in-frame clones, with some not included. The data contain hundreds of thousands of clones, around 86% of them seen just once; the ten biggest clones take up about 1.5%. This clonotype was sampled from a woman aged 25 to 39 with active or convalescent COVID-19. The sequencing input was peripheral blood. V gene TRBV6-4 combines with J gene TRBJ1-1, with a weak D call TRBD1 (5 bases). CDR3 loop: CASSGGSGTEAFF. The DNA for the CDR3 is TGTGCCAGCAGTGGGGGGAGCGGGACTGAAGCTTTCTTT.